The entry below describes one T cell receptor (beta chain). The data originate from a study of cytomegalovirus exposure and HLA in healthy donors. The CDR3 is 16 amino acids. CDR1 and CDR2 from the germline V gene are LNHDA and SQIVND (reference sequence). Trimming stripped 4 bases from V and 3 bases from J, with 16 bases between. PCR primers comprised 60 Vbeta and 13 Jbeta primers. Profiling relied on immunoSEQ multiplex PCR, and the TCRdb table lists in-frame clones only, not all of them. The sample includes 200,000 or so clones, 79% seen only once; the top ten take approximately 0.39%. The gene calls are TRBV19 and TRBJ1-5; D unclear. This TCR derives from a male donor in good health and CMV-seropositive. Sequenced input: PBMCs. CDR3 sequence (DNA): TGTGCCAGTAGTAAAGGAGAACTGCTAAACAATCAGCCCCAGCATTTT. Residues: CASSKGELLNNQPQHF.